Sequencing of this TCR beta chain was carried out in a study of T-cell reconstitution after alpha-beta-depleted transplantation in children. Study-wide findings and caveats: Alpha-beta T cells present about two months after transplant were reported to originate from several hundred expanded graft clones. Surviving recipient cells, namely T cells and thymic progenitors, were the source of high day-60 TCRbeta diversity in some patients.

A TCRbeta library incorporating unique molecular identifiers was prepared. TCRdb re-analysed the PCR reads in MiXCR, keeping a single row per CDR3 protein. This table has 600,000 to 700,000 distinct CDR3 sequences, approximately 14% appearing once. CDR1 is SGHRS, CDR2 YFSETQ, per germline. The CDR3 contains 13 residues. After removal of 0 bases from V and 11 bases from J, the junction contained 7 bases not matched to a gene. The table lists this clonotype with a few counts. The antigen is unknown. Sample: PBMCs, taken before TCRalphabeta/CD19-depleted stem cell transplant. This TCR came from a girl aged 2 to 9 with congenital amegakaryocytic thrombocytopenia, due to receive a stem cell transplant. The gene calls are TRBV5-1 and TRBJ2-5; 7 bases are a match to TRBD1. CDR3 sequence (DNA): TGCGCCAGCAGCTTGGCCCTTGCAGGGGGACAGTACTTC. Amino acid sequence: CASSLALAGGQYF. Looking up the rest from reference TRBV5-1 and TRBJ2-5 gives the full variable domain: KAGVTQTPRYLIKTRGQQVTLSCSPISGHRSVSWYQQTPGQGLQFLFEYFSETQRNKGNFPGRFSGRQFSNSRSEMNVSTLELGDSALYLCASSLALAGGQYFGPGTRLLVL.